This entry describes one TCR beta chain. Its antigen is currently not known. It has no much larger one-base neighbor in the sample; base qualities were not kept. This sample is part of a study of blood T cell repertoires in COVID-19 (dated by TCRdb to 2019 to 2021). With respect to the entire study: Samples from collaborators originated in the United States, Italy and Spain and spanned both the acute and convalescent phases of COVID-19. The prospective study material was composed of cDNA or gDNA derived from T cells, B-cell-depleted T cells, or PBMCs. The dataset comprised deeply sampled blood TCRbeta repertoires from subjects exposed to, actively infected with, or recovered from COVID-19. The repertoires were released in a freely available public database meant as a resource for research on the immune response to SARS-CoV-2. The samples were drawn from two sources: the first 160 participants of the ongoing ImmuneRACE study, and over 1,000 subjects contributed by 6 global collaborators. Nearly every sample came with metadata listing a de-identified subject ID, COVID-19 status, age in years and sex. Where available, HLA class I and class II types were taken from metadata supplied by the sample provider and were not determined by assay-based typing.

General conclusions and limits of the study: How much clinical and demographic metadata was included differed by source and by participant, and the metadata was provided uncurated.

The CDR3 runs 15 amino acids, cysteine and phenylalanine included. CDR3 DNA is the only sequence kept; it has 45 bases, read in frame from the first base. The junction shows trimming of 4 bases on V and 6 bases on J, and the gene matches do not reach 3 bases of it. CDR1 and CDR2 (MGHRA, YSYEKL) derive from the germline V gene. At one collaborating source in Seattle, patients were enrolled during active infection and were followed longitudinally through the course of disease. Each collaborating institution followed its own protocols to collect whole blood in K2EDTA tubes. For TCRbeta analysis, collaborators shipped samples in one of three forms: frozen whole blood, isolated PBMCs, or DNA extracted from either of those sample types. The immunoSEQ Assay, a bias-controlled multiplex PCR, was used to amplify TCRbeta CDR3 regions from genomic DNA. The original pipeline was this. The number of nucleated cells in each sample was estimated from the amplification of reference gene primers within the assay. To quantify the absolute abundance of each unique TCRbeta CDR3 rearrangement, sequence reads were collapsed and filtered. For each sample, productive Simpson clonality was calculated as the square root of Simpson's diversity index over productive rearrangements. The table comes from immuneACCESS by way of TCRdb, which keeps in-frame sequences with V and J called. Part of the clones is missing from these tables; in studies checked, under half for an unresolved V gene and the rest for unknown reasons. Clone size and V and J calls were adopted from that table, with D and trimming inferred from the DNA. A total of fewer than 100,000 clones appear in this sample, approximately 85% of them only once. Clones ranked in the top ten supply 8.5% to 10% of the sample.

The clonotype comes from a man aged 45-65 years with COVID-19, enrolled during active disease. Rearrangement joined TRBV4-1 to TRBJ1-4; 12 central nucleotides agree with TRBD1. Material: peripheral blood. The CDR3 in this case is CASSPGQGADEKLFF. Here is the DNA: TGCGCCAGCAGCCCGGGACAGGGGGCGGATGAAAAACTGTTTTTT.